This T cell receptor (beta chain) appears in the sequencing data of a study of immune evolution from preneoplasia to lung adenocarcinoma. The CDR3 is 16 residues long. Trimming removed 1 base from V and 5 bases from J; junction bases left unmatched: 5. Germline CDR1 reads SGHDT; CDR2 reads YYEEEE. Measured with immunoSEQ multiplex PCR; TCRdb has only the in-frame clones, and not every one. Of under 15,000 clones listed, approximately 87% were seen once; the top ten hold 3.5% to 4%. The clonotype comes from a person aged 50-75 years with lung adenocarcinoma. The chain recombines TRBV5-6 with TRBJ2-5; 13 nucleotides agree with TRBD2. The sequencing input was FFPE tissue from an adenomatous hyperplasia lung lesion. Subset specified: atypical adenomatous hyperplasia (AAH), lung preneoplasia. CDR3 coding DNA: TGTGCCAGCAGCTTGTCCACTAGCGGGAGGGGCGAGACCCAGTACTTC. It translates to CASSLSTSGRGETQYF.